What follows are 8 T cell receptor beta chains derived from one specimen sequenced in a study of control samples from healthy donors and cancer patients (dated by TCRdb to 2018 to 2020). The library was made by the immunoSEQ multiplex PCR assay. TCRdb limited this immuneACCESS table to in-frame rearrangements with V and J called. A share of clones is missing; checked studies link under half to unresolved V genes, and the rest is unexplained. This sample has approximately 89,000 clones in its table, and about 89% of those were observed once. Roughly 20% of the sample rests with the top ten. Sequencing was carried out using blood. These receptors originate from a man aged 30 to 45 in good health.

The chain joins TRBV10-3 to TRBJ1-1; 7 bases fit TRBD1. The CDR3 spans 14 residues. The ends lost 5 bases at V and 1 base at J; junction bases unmatched: 4. Germline V CDR1 and CDR2: ENHRY, SYGVKD. The chain's CDR3 is CAISNRGQNTEAFF. CDR3 nucleotides: TGTGCCATCAGTAACAGGGGCCAGAACACTGAAGCTTTCTTT.

The rearrangement links TRBV5-4 to TRBJ2-3; 8 positions match TRBD1. The V gene's germline CDR1 is SGHNT and CDR2 YYREEE (reference sequence). The ends lost 4 bases at V and 2 bases at J; junction bases unmatched: 3. The CDR3 is 14 amino acids. The CDR3 is CASSVGQVTDTQYF. CDR3 bases: TGTGCCAGCAGCGTGGGACAGGTCACAGATACGCAGTATTTT.

The chain joins TRBV24-1 to TRBJ2-5; D uncertain. Trimming removed 4 bases from V and 5 bases from J, with 16 bases in between. Germline V gene data show CDR1 as KGHDR and CDR2 as SFDVKD. This CDR3 has 15 residues. In DNA, the CDR3 is TGTGCCACCAGTGACGGACGAATGGGTGGGGAGACCCAGTACTTC. Translation: CATSDGRMGGETQYF.

V is TRBV5-1 and J is TRBJ1-2, with D hard to call. CDR1 and CDR2 (germline): SGHRS, YFSETQ. The CDR3 extends over 13 amino acids. V was cut by 1 base and J by 4 bases, with 8 bases left in between. CDR3: CASSLKNAYGYTF. CDR3 DNA sequence: TGCGCCAGCAGCTTGAAGAATGCCTATGGCTACACCTTC.

V usage is TRBV19 and J usage is TRBJ1-2, with 7 bases fitting TRBD1. Germline-derived CDR1 and CDR2 are LNHDA and SQIVND (reference sequence). J was trimmed by 10 bases and V by 3 bases; bases with no gene match: 11. This CDR3 is built from 14 residues. The CDR3 protein is CASSIPVTGVDYTF. The CDR3 coding sequence is TGTGCCAGTAGTATTCCCGTAACAGGGGTGGACTACACCTTC.

This clone was counted a single time. V gene TRBV5-3 combines with J gene TRBJ2-2; 7 positions agree with TRBD2. TRBV5-3 is sorted into the ORF group, with uncertain function. With 5 bases clipped from V and 4 bases from J, the junction kept 5 bases outside the gene matches. There are 14 residues in the CDR3. The DNA of the CDR3 is TGTGCCAGAAGGGAGCGGGGACTCACCGGGGAGCTGTTTTTT. Its protein product is CARRERGLTGELFF.

This chain joins TRBV18 and TRBJ1-2, with a tentative D call TRBD1 (6 bases). Trimming cost V 1 base and J 4 bases, with 13 bases left between them. This CDR3 is 15 amino acids long. Germline CDR1 and CDR2: KGHSH and LQKENI. CDR3 nucleotide sequence: TGTGCCAGCTCACCACAAGGGGACAAAACCTATGGCTACACCTTC. Its translation is CASSPQGDKTYGYTF.

The V call is TRBV6-6, the J call TRBJ2-3; TRBD1 aligns across 7 bases. CDR1 and CDR2 from the germline V gene are MNHNY and SVGAGI (reference sequence). This CDR3 has 14 residues. V shed 6 bases and J 3 bases; nucleotides not matched to a gene: 6. The CDR3 coding sequence is TGTGCCAGCAGCGGACAGGCGGTTACAGATACGCAGTATTTT. This codes for CASSGQAVTDTQYF.